This TCR beta chain came from a study of blood T cell repertoires in COVID-19. Study-wide context: PBMCs, B-cell-depleted T cells, or T cells were the source of the cDNA or gDNA that made up the material.

Authors' analysis steps: Estimates of nucleated cell counts were drawn from the amplification of reference gene primers. The assay was immunoSEQ multiplex PCR, and TCRdb's table has in-frame clones only and misses some. V and J calls and clone size are given by that table; D and trimming were obtained from the DNA. Among approximately 140,000 clones, 75% to 90% were seen once, and the ten largest hold 13%. Enrolled during active infection, Seattle patients were then followed longitudinally. Germline-derived CDR1 and CDR2 are MGHRA and YSYEKL. The V end lost 1 base, the J end lost 0 bases, and 18 bases lay between the germline ends. The length of the CDR3 is 18 residues.

The chain couples TRBV4-1 to TRBJ1-1; D not certain. The sample consisted of peripheral blood. This clonotype was obtained from a man aged 18-30 years with COVID-19, enrolled during active disease. The CDR3 DNA sequence: TGCGCCAGCAGCCAAGGGGCTCTCGGGAGGCAGATGAACACTGAAGCTTTCTTT. Translating gives CASSQGALGRQMNTEAFF.